These 5 T cell receptor beta chains were all obtained from the same sample, sequenced in a study of CD8 T cells in ankylosing spondylitis. Findings and limits, study-wide: A motif of under 10 highly homologous TCR beta variants was seen as apparently characteristic of ankylosing spondylitis blood.

TCRdb reanalysed the 5' RACE reads using MiXCR and keeps one entry per CDR3 protein. The repertoire holds over 600,000 distinct CDR3 sequences, with 15% to 20% as singletons. These receptors' targets are unknown. The sample was blood, either unsorted or a sorted T cell fraction (not recorded which). The receptors were sampled from a male donor with ankylosing spondylitis.

CDR3 in amino acids: CASSSHGGAGGTEAFF. The CDR3, as DNA: TGTGCCAGCAGCTCCCACGGGGGGGCTGGGGGCACTGAAGCTTTCTTT. The V gene is TRBV7-9, the J gene TRBJ1-1; D possibly corresponds to TRBD1 (6 bases). The CDR3 runs to 16 residues. CDR1 and CDR2 from the germline V gene are SEHNR and FQNEAQ (reference sequence). The V and J ends lost 4 bases and 4 bases respectively, with 19 bases between them. Based on the CDR3 plus reference TRBV7-9 and TRBJ1-1, the full variable domain is DTGVSQNPRHKITKRGQNVTFRCDPISEHNRLYWYRQTLGQGPEFLTYFQNEAQLEKSRLLSDRFSAERPKGSFSTLEIQRTEQGDSAMYLCASSSHGGAGGTEAFFGQGTRLTVV.

This clonotype was picked up many times. The chain combines TRBV29-1 with TRBJ2-5; D not certain. V lost 4 bases to trimming and J lost 4 bases, with 13 bases between them. CDR3 length equals 13 residues. Germline lookup yields CDR1 SQVTM and CDR2 ANQGSEA. The CDR3 is CSVVPSTIETQYF. The CDR3 DNA reads TGCAGCGTTGTACCCTCGACCATAGAGACCCAGTACTTC.

This chain connects TRBV7-9 to TRBJ2-3; 9 nucleotides match TRBD2. The CDR3 is made up of 16 amino acids. The germline gives CDR1 SEHNR, CDR2 FQNEAQ (reference sequence). V was clipped by 4 bases and J by 2 bases; unmatched bases: 7. The CDR3 spells CASSSNLAGLTDTQYF. For the CDR3, the DNA is TGTGCCAGCAGCTCGAACCTAGCGGGGCTCACAGATACGCAGTATTTT.

V usage is TRBV12-3 or TRBV12-4 and J usage is TRBJ2-7; 7 nucleotides agree with TRBD1. The length of the CDR3 is 14 residues. The V gene end was trimmed by 5 bases and the J gene end by 3 bases; junction bases not matched to a gene: 7. DNA for the CDR3: TGTGCCAGCAGTCCCCGGACAGGTTTCTACGAGCAGTACTTC. Translating gives CASSPRTGFYEQYF.

This clonotype was picked up a small number of times. The rearrangement uses TRBV2 and TRBJ1-2; D might be TRBD1 (5 bases). Trimming left V 2 bases short and J 7 bases short, with 11 bases between. Per germline, CDR1 SNHLY and CDR2 FYNNEI. The CDR3 length is 13 residues. The CDR3 spells CASSERWGFGYTF. CDR3 in DNA: TGTGCCAGCAGTGAACGGTGGGGGTTTGGCTACACCTTC.